The rows below give T cell receptor beta chains drawn from one sample of a study of neurological immune-mediated disorders. TCRdb used MiXCR to reprocess the 5' RACE reads, holding one entry per CDR3 protein. The table shows over 50,000 distinct CDR3 sequences, with roughly 5% occurring only once. Material: PBMCs. All receptors come from a human donor with multiple sclerosis. The donor label of this sample is uncertain. CDR3s include the opening cysteine and the closing phenylalanine or tryptophan. A D gene is named only where the DNA matches it firmly. Size is stated as once, few, many or a size class.

cdr3_length: 13
j_call: TRBJ2-7
d_call: TRBD2
clone_size: medium-sized
v_call: TRBV11-2
cdr3_aa: CASSLWGGSEQYF
cdr3_nt: TGTGCCAGCAGCTTATGGGGGGGTAGTGAGCAGTACTTC

cdr3_length: 23
j_call: TRBJ2-1
d_call: NA
clone_size: many
v_call: TRBV7-9
cdr3_aa: CASSSKSLKALGEGDRRHNEQFF
cdr3_nt: TGTGCCAGCAGTTCTAAATCCCTAAAGGCCCTCGGAGAAGGGGACCGACGGCACAATGAGCAGTTCTTC

cdr3_length: 17
j_call: TRBJ2-3
d_call: TRBD2
clone_size: many
v_call: TRBV14
cdr3_aa: CASSQETGLAGTDTQYF
cdr3_nt: TGTGCCAGCAGCCAAGAGACGGGACTAGCGGGCACAGATACGCAGTATTTT

cdr3_length: 13
j_call: TRBJ1-5
d_call: NA
clone_size: many
v_call: TRBV7-9
cdr3_aa: CASSPEGIQPQHF
cdr3_nt: TGTGCCAGCAGCCCCGAGGGGATCCAGCCCCAGCATTTT

cdr3_length: 17
j_call: TRBJ2-3
d_call: NA
clone_size: many
v_call: TRBV7-2
cdr3_aa: CASSSPLNRASTDTQYF
cdr3_nt: TGTGCCAGCAGCTCCCCCCTGAACAGGGCCAGCACAGATACGCAGTATTTT

cdr3_length: 15
j_call: TRBJ2-6
d_call: NA
clone_size: many
v_call: TRBV7-2
cdr3_aa: CASSPTRSGANVLTF
cdr3_nt: TGTGCCAGCAGCCCAACACGGTCTGGGGCCAACGTCCTGACTTTC

cdr3_length: 12
j_call: TRBJ2-7
d_call: NA
clone_size: many
v_call: TRBV7-8
cdr3_aa: CASSIAPGEQYF
cdr3_nt: TGTGCCAGCAGCATTGCCCCGGGCGAGCAGTACTTC

cdr3_length: 15
j_call: TRBJ2-2
d_call: NA
clone_size: many
v_call: TRBV11-1
cdr3_aa: CASSLQERNTGELFF
cdr3_nt: TGTGCCAGCAGCTTACAGGAGAGGAACACCGGGGAGCTGTTTTTT

cdr3_length: 11
j_call: TRBJ2-3
d_call: TRBD1
clone_size: many
v_call: TRBV5-8
cdr3_aa: CASTRQGRSYF
cdr3_nt: TGTGCCAGCACCAGACAGGGGAGGTCGTATTTT

cdr3_length: 13
j_call: TRBJ2-2
d_call: TRBD2
clone_size: many
v_call: TRBV29-1
cdr3_aa: CSARGGNTGELFF
cdr3_nt: TGCAGCGCCCGGGGGGGAAACACCGGGGAGCTGTTTTTT

cdr3_length: 14
j_call: TRBJ1-5
d_call: TRBD1
clone_size: many
v_call: TRBV6-6
cdr3_aa: CASSYGGGFQPQHF
cdr3_nt: TGTGCCAGCAGTTACGGAGGGGGCTTTCAGCCCCAGCATTTT

cdr3_length: 16
j_call: TRBJ2-1
d_call: TRBD1
clone_size: many
v_call: TRBV24-1
cdr3_aa: CATSDVPGQGNNEQFF
cdr3_nt: TGTGCCACCAGTGATGTACCGGGACAGGGAAACAATGAGCAGTTCTTC